This T cell receptor (beta chain) was recorded in a study of shared clonotypes between healthy human individuals. Original processing notes: Filtering differed, since immunoSEQ gave only junction sequences and no quality scores. The assay was immunoSEQ multiplex PCR, and TCRdb's table has in-frame clones only and misses some. D and trimming were read from the DNA, whereas the V and J calls and clone size are those reported in that table. Of millions of clones in the sample, about 94% are singletons; the top ten hold about 1.1%. The table lists this clone with a count of one. The CDR3 spans 12 residues. CDR1 and CDR2 from the germline V gene are SQVTM and ANQGSEA. V gave up 0 bases and J gave up 4 bases, with 5 bases separating them. As defined, naive CD8 cells were CD45RO-negative and positively selected for CCR7, with terminally differentiated effector memory CD45RA+ cells excluded.

The sequencing sample was made of naive CD8+ T cells sorted from blood. This sequence was found in a man aged 18 to 30 in good health. V is TRBV29-1 and J is TRBJ2-3; D gene uncertain. The CDR3: CSVEDAADTQYF. The CDR3 DNA reads as TGCAGCGTTGAAGATGCAGCAGATACGCAGTATTTT.